This T cell receptor beta chain was identified during a study of T cells in Graves' hyperthyroidism and ophthalmopathy. The V gene lost 3 bases and the J gene lost 0 bases, with 8 bases spanning the gap. The V gene's germline CDR1 is SQVTM and CDR2 ANQGSEA. The CDR3 is 13 residues long. Study-wide findings and caveats: The model anticipated ophthalmopathy a median about six months pre-onset. Most thyroid clonotypes with frequency above 0.001 were detected in blood.

Details on this clonotype: What it binds is not known.

Amplification yielded TCR beta CDR3 regions, with RNA transcripts as the source. The TCR CDR3 first-round RT-PCR relied on the HTBI primer set. TCRdb passed the multiplex PCR reads through MiXCR, listing each CDR3 protein once. Here the sample spans tens of thousands of distinct CDR3 sequences, about 54% being singletons. Hyperthyroidism had been newly diagnosed in patients aged 18 to 65, and its duration was under 2 months. Clinicians diagnosed patients from clinical symptoms, serum thyroxine and TRAb, thyroid ultrasound and orbital computed tomography. This chain connects TRBV29-1 to TRBJ1-1; no firm D call. The receptor comes from a man aged 18 to 30 with Graves' hyperthyroidism. The sequenced material came from peripheral blood or thyroid tissue (not recorded which). DNA of the CDR3: TGCAGCGTTGAGGAGGTAATGAACACTGAAGCTTTCTTT. The encoded protein is CSVEEVMNTEAFF.